This T cell receptor (beta chain) was found in a study of shared clonotypes between healthy human individuals. Study-level information: CD4 naive and CD4 memory each took three plates per donor, while CD8 naive took two and CD8 memory one.

The V end lost 0 bases, the J end lost 3 bases, and 6 bases lay between the germline ends. The CDR3 is 13 residues long. CDR1 and CDR2 (germline): LNHDA, SQIVND (reference sequence). Clones were read by immunoSEQ multiplex PCR, and TCRdb kept only the in-frame ones, dropping some. The sample has 2.3 million or so clones; approximately 95% are singletons. This clone was detected only once. This clonotype originated in a man younger than 35 in good health. Some clones in this sample may be carry-over from other donors' samples. Sequencing input: naive CD4+ T cells from PBMCs. The subset denotes: CD45RA+ positively selected. The rearrangement uses TRBV19 and TRBJ2-7, with TRBD2 as a possible D gene (5 bases). DNA of the CDR3: TGTGCCAGTAGTATAGACGGGGACTACGAGCAGTACTTC. Translation: CASSIDGDYEQYF.